This TCR beta chain came from a study of regulatory T cells in long-lasting Graves disease. Whole-study findings and limits: Newly diagnosed disease favored TRBV20-1 and TRBJ2-1 over persistent disease. The sample size was small, and this may have reduced accuracy. Less diverse TCR repertoires were seen in persistent Graves' patients than in newly diagnosed ones.

Indicated time point: newly diagnosed GD, antithyroid drugs for less than 3 months. Making the TCR library involved RNA that had been extracted from PBMCs. CDR3 size: 14 residues. Trimming cost V 6 bases and J 2 bases, with 13 bases left between them. Of note for this clonotype: What it recognizes is unknown. A much larger clone differs by one base, so this may be a read error.

HTBI primers from iRepertoire and Arm-PCR of CDR3 regions yielded the TCR beta libraries. Each CDR3 protein is one row after TCRdb ran MiXCR on the multiplex PCR reads. There are roughly 400,000 distinct CDR3 sequences in the sample; about 16% occur only once, and less than 30% lies in the top ten. The same sample was also studied in work on T cells in Graves' hyperthyroidism and ophthalmopathy. This second study says: For the diagnoses, clinical symptoms, serum thyroxine and TRAb, thyroid ultrasound and orbital computed tomography were used.

This clonotype originated in a woman aged 18-35 years with Graves disease. The chain recombines TRBV12-3 or TRBV12-4 with TRBJ1-2; D is perhaps TRBD1 (5 bases). The sequencing used peripheral blood mononuclear cells (PBMCs), collected at new diagnosis, from a patient treated with antithyroid drugs. The chain's CDR3 is CASRDRDPNYGYTF. The CDR3, as DNA: TGTGCCAGCAGAGACAGAGATCCAAACTATGGCTACACCTTC.